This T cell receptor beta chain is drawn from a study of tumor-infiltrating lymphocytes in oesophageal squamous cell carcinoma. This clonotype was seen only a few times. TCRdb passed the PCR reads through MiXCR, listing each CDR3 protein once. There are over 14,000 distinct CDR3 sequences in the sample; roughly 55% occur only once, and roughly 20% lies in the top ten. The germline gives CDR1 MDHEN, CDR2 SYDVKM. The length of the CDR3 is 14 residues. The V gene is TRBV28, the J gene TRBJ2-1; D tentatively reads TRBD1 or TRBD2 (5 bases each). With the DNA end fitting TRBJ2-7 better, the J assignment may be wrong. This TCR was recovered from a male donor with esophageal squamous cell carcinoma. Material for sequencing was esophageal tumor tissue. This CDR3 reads CASSLGTTIYEQYF. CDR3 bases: TGTGCCAGCAGTCTCGGGACCACTATCTACGAGCAGTACTTC.